The source of this T cell receptor (beta chain) is a study of blood T cells in healthy people across ages. The study, taken as a whole, reports: Roughly linear age-related decline in beta diversity appeared, significant by age 40. Among long-lived donors, naive CD4+ cells were more numerous and diversity higher than in aged donors. CMV status of donors was unknown, possibly confounding expanded clonotype changes.

Concerning this clonotype: The antigen remains undetermined.

A second PCR of 7 to 11 cycles used a sample-barcoded 5' primer and a J-beta primer mix. A tag from a template-switch adaptor with 12 random nucleotides marked each cDNA molecule. TCRdb analysed the 5' RACE reads with MiXCR anew, one entry per CDR3 protein. This table holds 1.8 million or so distinct CDR3 sequences, 35% to 50% found once. Sequenced sample: blood. This receptor was obtained from a human donor in good health.

CDR3 sequence (DNA): TGTGCCAGCAGGCAGGGTTTTTCACCCCTCCACTTT. Its protein is CASRQGFSPLHF. The rearrangement uses TRBV6-5 and TRBJ1-6; D may be TRBD1 (5 bases). With 6 bases removed from V and 9 bases from J, the gap between germline ends came to 9 bases. Germline V gene sequence: CDR1 MNHEY, CDR2 SVGAGI. The CDR3 is 12 residues long.